A selection of T cell receptor beta chains follows, all from one sample in a study of shared clonotypes between healthy human individuals. Assay: immunoSEQ multiplex PCR; the TCRdb copy retains only in-frame clones and omits some. Counted here are roughly 770,000 clones, around 96% occurring once; the ten biggest clones make up around 0.25%. Sequenced: naive CD8+ T cells sorted from blood. Source of these receptors: a man aged 25-40 years in good health. Each CDR3 is given with its conserved first and last residue. A D gene is named only where the DNA matches it firmly. Where a row states a size, it is once, few, many or the class of an expanded clone; other rows omit it.

d_call | j_call | v_call | clone_size | cdr3_nt | cdr3_aa
NA | TRBJ1-2 | TRBV7-2 | NA | TGTGCCAGCAGCTTTTATAATCATGATGGCTACACCTTC | CASSFYNHDGYTF
TRBD1 | TRBJ2-7 | TRBV4-1 | NA | TGCGCCAGCAGCCAACATATAGGGACAGGGTCTTACGAGCAGTACTTC | CASSQHIGTGSYEQYF
NA | TRBJ1-1 | TRBV2 | once | TGTGCCAGCGGGTCAAGGTGGGGGCCGAACACTGAAGCTTTCTTT | CASGSRWGPNTEAFF
NA | TRBJ1-5 | TRBV27 | once | TGTGCCACCAAGGTAGGGGGGGGGCATCAGCCCCAGCATTTT | CATKVGGGHQPQHF
NA | TRBJ2-7 | TRBV2 | once | TGTGCCAGCAGTAAACGGGGCTACGAGCAGTACTTC | CASSKRGYEQYF
NA | TRBJ1-1 | TRBV7-8 | NA | TGTGCCAGCAGCTCCCCTAGGGCGGGGGGCAACACTGAAGCTTTCTTT | CASSSPRAGGNTEAFF
TRBD1 | TRBJ2-7 | TRBV27 | once | TGTGCCAGCAGTCTTCTACAGGGGAACGAGCAGTACTTC | CASSLLQGNEQYF
NA | TRBJ2-3 | TRBV15 | once | TGTGCCACCAGCGCCCCGGGACTCACAGATACGCAGTATTTT | CATSAPGLTDTQYF
TRBD1 | TRBJ1-3 | TRBV9 | NA | TGTGCCAGCAGCGGACAGGGAGGAGGCTCTGGAAACACCATATATTTT | CASSGQGGGSGNTIYF
NA | TRBJ2-1 | TRBV7-7 | few | TGTGCTAGCAGCAGCGGCGGCGGACGGAATGAGCAGTTCTTC | CASSSGGGRNEQFF
NA | TRBJ2-1 | TRBV15 | NA | TGTGCCACCAGAGGTGATTCCTACAATGAGCAGTTCTTC | CATRGDSYNEQFF
NA | TRBJ2-1 | TRBV4-2 | NA | TGTGCCAGCAGCCAAAGAATGGCGCGGGCGTCGAGCGAGAATGAGCAGTTCTTC | CASSQRMARASSENEQFF
NA | TRBJ2-7 | TRBV7-9 | NA | TGTGCCAGCACCCCGTCTTTAGTACGATCCTACGAGCAGTACTTC | CASTPSLVRSYEQYF
NA | TRBJ1-1 | TRBV13 | NA | TGTGCCAGCAGCTCACTGGCCACTGAAGCTTTCTTT | CASSSLATEAFF
NA | TRBJ1-1 | TRBV4-1 | NA | TGCGCCAGCAGCCAAGATCGGGGGAACACTGAAGCTTTCTTT | CASSQDRGNTEAFF
NA | TRBJ2-7 | TRBV27 | NA | TGTGCCAGCAGTTTATCCGCGGGTGGCTACGAGCAGTACTTC | CASSLSAGGYEQYF
NA | TRBJ1-2 | TRBV5-1 | NA | TGCGCCAGCAGCTCCTCTGCTACAGGGTTAGATGGCTACACCTTC | CASSSSATGLDGYTF
TRBD2 | TRBJ2-7 | TRBV14 | NA | TGTGCCAGCAGCCGGGGGACTAGCGGGAGCTACGAGCAGTACTTC | CASSRGTSGSYEQYF
NA | TRBJ1-4 | TRBV4-3 | NA | TGCGCCAGCAGCCAAGACCCGGGGACGGGGGGAGAAAAACTGTTTTTT | CASSQDPGTGGEKLFF
TRBD1 | TRBJ2-7 | TRBV27 | NA | TGTGCCAGCAGTCCCTGGGACAGGGCCTACGAGCAGTACTTC | CASSPWDRAYEQYF
NA | TRBJ2-5 | TRBV19 | once | TGTGCCAGTAGGGAGGACACCCTACAAGAGACCCAGTACTTC | CASREDTLQETQYF
TRBD1 | TRBJ2-2 | TRBV6-5 | NA | TGTGCCAGCAACGGACAGGTGAACACCGGGGAGCTGTTTTTT | CASNGQVNTGELFF
NA | TRBJ1-5 | TRBV2 | NA | TGTGCCAGCAAGAATCACAGGGCTGGGGAGCCCCAGCATTTT | CASKNHRAGEPQHF
NA | TRBJ2-1 | TRBV14 | NA | TGTGCCAGCAGCCAAGTGGGTGGGACGACCTGGGGCTCCTACAATGAGCAGTTCTTC | CASSQVGGTTWGSYNEQFF
TRBD2 | TRBJ2-5 | TRBV27 | NA | TGTGCCAGCAGTTTACGTATCGGGAGGGCCCAGTACTTC | CASSLRIGRAQYF
TRBD1 | TRBJ2-1 | TRBV11-3 | NA | TGTGCCAGCAGCCCCAGACAGGGGGCAGATCCCTCGAGCTCCTACAATGAGCAGTTCTTC | CASSPRQGADPSSSYNEQFF
NA | TRBJ2-7 | TRBV7-9 | once | TGTGCCAGCAGCTTTCCCGGGACAATAGGGGAGCAGTACTTC | CASSFPGTIGEQYF
NA | TRBJ2-1 | TRBV6-1 | NA | TGTGCCAGCAGTGAAGTAAGCTCCTACAATGAGCAGTTCTTC | CASSEVSSYNEQFF
NA | TRBJ2-5 | TRBV2 | NA | TGTGCCAGTAGAGCGAGGGGTAGGGGGGAGACCCAGTACTTC | CASRARGRGETQYF
TRBD2 | TRBJ2-7 | TRBV11-3 | NA | TGTGCCAGCAGCCCCCGGGGGGGAAACTACGAGCAGTACTTC | CASSPRGGNYEQYF
NA | TRBJ2-7 | TRBV6-1 | NA | TGTGCCAGCAGTGATTCGGTTGAGCAGTACTTC | CASSDSVEQYF
NA | TRBJ2-7 | TRBV4-3 | NA | TGCGCCAGCAGCCGAGTCAGTGGTTCCACCTCCTACGAGCAGTACTTC | CASSRVSGSTSYEQYF
TRBD2 | TRBJ2-5 | TRBV6-1 | NA | TGTGCCAGCAAGAAGGTAGCGGGAGGTATCGGGACCCAGTACTTC | CASKKVAGGIGTQYF
TRBD2 | TRBJ2-1 | TRBV7-9 | NA | TGTGCCAGCAGCTCGCCCCGACTAGCGGGAACCCCCTACAATGAGCAGTTCTTC | CASSSPRLAGTPYNEQFF
TRBD2 | TRBJ2-3 | TRBV30 | NA | TGTGCCTGGAGTTCGGACGGGAGGGCCTCAGATACGCAGTATTTT | CAWSSDGRASDTQYF
TRBD2 | TRBJ2-1 | TRBV11-2 | NA | TGTGCCAGCAGCTCGGGACTAGCCCCGTTACATGAGCAGTTCTTC | CASSSGLAPLHEQFF
NA | TRBJ2-7 | TRBV13 | NA | TGTGCCAGCAGCTTAGGTACAGGGAGCTCCTACGAGCAGTACTTC | CASSLGTGSSYEQYF
NA | TRBJ2-7 | TRBV5-1 | NA | TGCGCCAGCAGGGGCCGAAGCTCCTACGAGCAGTACTTC | CASRGRSSYEQYF
NA | TRBJ2-3 | TRBV19 | NA | TGTGCCAGTAGCAGGGTAAACACAGATACGCAGTATTTT | CASSRVNTDTQYF
NA | TRBJ1-1 | TRBV7-2 | NA | TGTGCCAGCAGCATTCCAGGGTTGATCACTGAAGCTTTCTTT | CASSIPGLITEAFF
NA | TRBJ2-2 | TRBV29-1 | NA | TGCAGCGTTGAATTGGCAGGGGCGGTCACCGGGGAGCTGTTTTTT | CSVELAGAVTGELFF